Each of the 5 T cell receptor beta chains below was sequenced from the same sample in a study of identical twins. TCRdb re-analysed the 5' RACE reads in MiXCR, keeping a single row per CDR3 protein. The table lists 1.5 million to 2 million distinct CDR3 sequences, more than 30% of them singletons. The sample was cord blood. These receptor sequences come from a newborn girl in good health.

V gene TRBV3-1 combines with J gene TRBJ2-2; possible D gene TRBD2, 6 bases. This CDR3 region has 18 residues. V was trimmed by 1 base and J by 3 bases, leaving 18 bases between them. Germline V gene lookup returns CDR1 LGHDT and CDR2 YNNKEL (reference sequence). As DNA, the CDR3 is TGTGCCAGCAGCCAAGTCGATGTCCGGGAGTTGGACACCGGGGAGCTGTTTTTT. This translates into CASSQVDVRELDTGELFF.

The chain is built from TRBV12-3 or TRBV12-4 and TRBJ1-1, with 7 bases aligning to TRBD1. J was trimmed by 3 bases and V by 6 bases; bases with no gene match: 7. The CDR3 extends over 14 amino acids. The CDR3 sequence: CASSGHRGHTEAFF. For the CDR3, the DNA is TGTGCCAGCAGCGGCCACAGGGGACACACTGAAGCTTTCTTT.

CDR3 DNA: TGCGCCAGCAGCCAACTTGGGACGAACACTGAAGCTTTCTTT. Translating gives CASSQLGTNTEAFF. V is TRBV4-1 and J is TRBJ1-1; a weak D match, TRBD1 (5 bases). Germline assignment: CDR1 MGHRA and CDR2 YSYEKL. This CDR3 has 14 residues. V was trimmed by 2 bases and J by 1 base, leaving 8 bases between them.

The sample holds a few counts of this clonotype. A much larger clonotype is one base distant, so this may be a read error. The gene calls are TRBV29-1 and TRBJ2-7, with 7 bases that match TRBD1. There are 13 residues in the CDR3. Trimming removed 5 bases from V and 7 bases from J; junction bases left unmatched: 11. In germline, CDR1 is SQVTM, CDR2 ANQGSEA. Here the CDR3 DNA reads TGCAGCGTTCAATTCGACAGGGACAATGAGCAGTACTTC. It codes for CSVQFDRDNEQYF.

The genes are TRBV20-1 and TRBJ1-5; unclear D gene. The germline V gene has CDR1 DFQATT and CDR2 SNEGSKA (reference sequence). Deletions cut 4 bases from V and 1 base from J, with 8 bases between. This CDR3 has 13 amino acids. The CDR3 loop is CSAIYDSNQPQHF. The CDR3 DNA is TGCAGTGCTATCTACGACAGCAATCAGCCCCAGCATTTT.